This TCR beta chain was captured by sequencing in a study of shared clonotypes between healthy human individuals. On the study more broadly: The cohort comprised a couple of women and a few men. Their ages spanned 18 to 49 years.

The CDR3 spans 15 residues. Germline V gives CDR1 MNHNS, CDR2 SASEGT. Trimming took 10 bases from V and 2 from J; bases not matched to a gene: 8. It was CD45RO-negative cells, positively selected for CCR7, that made up naive CD8 cells, with terminally differentiated effector memory CD45RA+ cells excluded. Using immunoSEQ multiplex PCR, the repertoire was profiled, and TCRdb retains in-frame clones only, with some absent. The data show some 2 million clones, around 96% seen once. This receptor was obtained from a man younger than 35 in good health. The sequenced sample was naive CD8+ T cells sorted from blood. This chain uses TRBV6-1 with TRBJ2-5; TRBD2 matches at 12 bases. The CDR3 protein is CAIETSGRAQETQYF. CDR3 DNA: TGTGCCATCGAGACTAGCGGGAGAGCTCAAGAGACCCAGTACTTC.